Described below is a single T cell receptor (beta chain) sequence and its context. The antigen remains undetermined. The same CDR3 also results from other DNA sequences found in this sample. The V end was cut by 4 bases, the J end by 3 bases, with 11 bases between. Germline V gives CDR1 SGHRS, CDR2 YFSETQ. The CDR3 is 14 amino acids. Assay: immunoSEQ multiplex PCR; the TCRdb copy retains only in-frame clones and omits some. The sample has about 2 million clones, 85% to 95% seen once. This entry belongs to a study of shared clonotypes between healthy human individuals. Findings and caveats of the study: Rarefaction curves obtained for sorted subsets showed sequencing incomplete despite large depth. Non-shared clonotypes displayed generation probabilities falling below those of clonotypes present in all four donors.

The sequenced sample was naive CD4+ T cells sorted from blood. Noted subset: CD45RA+ positively selected. The chain employs TRBV5-1 and TRBJ1-5; tentative D call: TRBD1 (6 bases). The sequence derives from a man between 18 and 35 years old in good health. The CDR3 here is CASSPDSSNQPQHF. CDR3 DNA: TGCGCCAGCAGCCCGGACAGTTCCAATCAGCCCCAGCATTTT.